This T cell receptor beta chain comes out of a study of blood T cell repertoires in COVID-19. Using immunoSEQ multiplex PCR, the repertoire was profiled, and TCRdb retains in-frame clones only, with some absent. Of around 250,000 clones detected, just over 85% appear once; the ten largest clones hold around 16%. The CDR3 contains 15 residues. The ends were cut back, 1 base at V and 1 base at J, with 8 bases in the middle. From germline, CDR1 is KGHSH and CDR2 LQKENI. The sample comprised PBMCs or T cells enriched from blood (not recorded which). The TCR sequence derives from a man between 18 and 29 years old who had recovered from COVID-19. The chain recombines TRBV18 with TRBJ1-5, with no clear D. CDR3 sequence (DNA): TGTGCCAGCTCACCACAACCCCGGAGCAATCAGCCCCAGCATTTT. This sequence encodes CASSPQPRSNQPQHF.